This TCR beta chain was sequenced in a study of cytomegalovirus exposure and HLA in healthy donors. The CDR3 runs 15 residues. The junction had 6 bases not matched to a gene; V was cut back by 0 bases and J by 3 bases. Germline CDR1 reads SGDLS; CDR2 reads YYNGEE. In the PCR, 60 Vbeta and 13 Jbeta primers were used. Data came from immunoSEQ multiplex PCR; TCRdb stores just in-frame clones and leaves some out. Seen here are around 280,000 clones, roughly 90% observed once, and the top ten hold more than 2%. Broader study findings: The authors later linked a missense DCLRE1C variant to TCR beta V- and J-gene trimming.

Concerning this clone: Antigen specificity is unknown.

This cohort consisted of healthy bone marrow donors. The sequence was obtained from a woman between 18 and 29 years old in good health and CMV-seronegative. The sequenced material came from PBMCs. This chain joins TRBV9 and TRBJ2-7; TRBD1 agrees at 7 bases. The CDR3 here is CASSVGDRVDYEQYF. In nucleotides, the CDR3 is TGTGCCAGCAGCGTAGGCGACAGGGTTGACTACGAGCAGTACTTC.